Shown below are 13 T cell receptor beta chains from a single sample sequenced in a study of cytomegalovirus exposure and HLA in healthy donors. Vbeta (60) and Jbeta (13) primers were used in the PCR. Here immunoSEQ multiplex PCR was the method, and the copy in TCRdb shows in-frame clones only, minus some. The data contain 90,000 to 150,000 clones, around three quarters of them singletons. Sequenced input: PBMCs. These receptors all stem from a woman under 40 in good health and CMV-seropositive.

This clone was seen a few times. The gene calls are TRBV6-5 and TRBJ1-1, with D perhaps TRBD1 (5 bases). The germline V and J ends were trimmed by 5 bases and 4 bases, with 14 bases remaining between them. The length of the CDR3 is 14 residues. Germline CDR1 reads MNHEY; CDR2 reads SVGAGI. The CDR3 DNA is TGTGCCAGCAGTCTGGGGGGAGGTAGCACTGAAGCTTTCTTT. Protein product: CASSLGGGSTEAFF.

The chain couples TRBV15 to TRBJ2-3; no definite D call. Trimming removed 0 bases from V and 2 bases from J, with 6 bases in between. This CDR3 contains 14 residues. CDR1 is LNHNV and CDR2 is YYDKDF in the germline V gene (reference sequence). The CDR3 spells CATSRDHFTDTQYF. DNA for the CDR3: TGTGCCACCAGCAGAGATCACTTCACAGATACGCAGTATTTT.

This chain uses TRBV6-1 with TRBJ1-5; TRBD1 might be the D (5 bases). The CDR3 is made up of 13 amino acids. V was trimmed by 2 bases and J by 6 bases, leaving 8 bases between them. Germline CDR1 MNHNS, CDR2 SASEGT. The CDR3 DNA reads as TGTGCCAGCAGTGAATCGGGGGTTCAGCCCCAGCATTTT. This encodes CASSESGVQPQHF.

The CDR3 DNA reads TGCGCCAGCAGTCAATCCGGGGGGGGTACCCAAGAGACCCAGTACTTC. Translation: CASSQSGGGTQETQYF. The chain combines TRBV4-1 with TRBJ2-5; 8 bases are shared with TRBD2. CDR1 MGHRA and CDR2 YSYEKL come from the germline V gene. This CDR3 has 16 residues. V lost 6 bases to trimming and J lost 1 base; unmatched junction nucleotides: 10.

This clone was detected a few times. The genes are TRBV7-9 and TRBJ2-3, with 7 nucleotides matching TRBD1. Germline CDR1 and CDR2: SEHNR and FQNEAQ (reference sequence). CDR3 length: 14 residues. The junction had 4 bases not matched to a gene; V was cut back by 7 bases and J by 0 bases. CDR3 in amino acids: CASITTGSTDTQYF. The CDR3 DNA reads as TGTGCCAGCATCACGACAGGGAGCACAGATACGCAGTATTTT.

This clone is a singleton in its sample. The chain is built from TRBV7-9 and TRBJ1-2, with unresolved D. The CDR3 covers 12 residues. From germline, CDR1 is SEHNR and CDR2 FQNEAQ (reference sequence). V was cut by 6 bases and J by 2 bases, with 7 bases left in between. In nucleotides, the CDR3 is TGTGCCAGCAGTCCGGAGAACTATGGCTACACCTTC. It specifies CASSPENYGYTF.

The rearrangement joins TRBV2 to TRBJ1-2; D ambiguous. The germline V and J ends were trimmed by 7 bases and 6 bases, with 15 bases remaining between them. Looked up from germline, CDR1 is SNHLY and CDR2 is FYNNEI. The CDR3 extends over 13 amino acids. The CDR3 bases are TGTGCCAGCATACGCCTCGTCCGCGATGGCTACACCTTC. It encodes CASIRLVRDGYTF.

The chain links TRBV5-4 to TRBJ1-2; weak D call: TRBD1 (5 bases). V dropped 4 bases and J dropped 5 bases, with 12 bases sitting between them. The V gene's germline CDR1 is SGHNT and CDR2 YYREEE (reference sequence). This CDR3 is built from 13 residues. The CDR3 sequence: CASSPGGEYGYTF. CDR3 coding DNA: TGTGCCAGCAGCCCCGGGGGGGAGTATGGCTACACCTTC.

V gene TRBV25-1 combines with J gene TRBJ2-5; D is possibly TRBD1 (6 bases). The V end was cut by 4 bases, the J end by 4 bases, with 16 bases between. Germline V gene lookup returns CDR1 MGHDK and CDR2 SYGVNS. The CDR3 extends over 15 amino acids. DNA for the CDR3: TGTGCCAGCAGTGCCATGGGGGCCCCGGGAGAGACCCAGTACTTC. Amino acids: CASSAMGAPGETQYF.

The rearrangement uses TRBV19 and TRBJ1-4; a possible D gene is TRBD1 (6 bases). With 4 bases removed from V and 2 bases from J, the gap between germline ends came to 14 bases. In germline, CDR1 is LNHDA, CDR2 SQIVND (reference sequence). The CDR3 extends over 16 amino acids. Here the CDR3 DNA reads TGTGCCAGTAGTACCGGCGCGGGGGCGACTAATGAAAAACTGTTTTTT. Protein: CASSTGAGATNEKLFF.

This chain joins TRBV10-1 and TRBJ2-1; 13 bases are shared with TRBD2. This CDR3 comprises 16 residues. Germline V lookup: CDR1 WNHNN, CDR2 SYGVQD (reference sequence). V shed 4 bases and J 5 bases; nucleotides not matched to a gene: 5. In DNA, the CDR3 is TGCGCCAGCAGTGGGCAGGGACTAGCGGGGAACAATGAGCAGTTCTTC. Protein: CASSGQGLAGNNEQFF.

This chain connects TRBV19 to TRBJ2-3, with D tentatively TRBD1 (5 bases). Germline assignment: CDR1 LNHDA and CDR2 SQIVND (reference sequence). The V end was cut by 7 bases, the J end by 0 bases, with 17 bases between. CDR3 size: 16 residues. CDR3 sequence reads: CASIGLGAGSTDTQYF. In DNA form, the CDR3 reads TGTGCCAGTATCGGGCTAGGGGCAGGGAGCACAGATACGCAGTATTTT.

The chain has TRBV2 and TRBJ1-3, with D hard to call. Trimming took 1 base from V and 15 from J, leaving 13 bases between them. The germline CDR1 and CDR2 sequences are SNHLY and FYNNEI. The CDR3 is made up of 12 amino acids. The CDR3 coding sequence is TGTGCCAGCAGTGAAGGGAGGTCTGCCGGATATTTT. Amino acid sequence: CASSEGRSAGYF.